What follows describes a single TCR beta chain. The antigen remains undetermined. Using its own MiXCR run on the reads, TCRdb lists one record per CDR3 protein. The table has around 900,000 distinct CDR3 sequences, roughly 30% seen once. The data were obtained in a study of T cell repertoires in cytomegalovirus infection. Across the study: Alongside well-studied HLA-B-restricted CMV epitopes, recently identified HLA-C-restricted CMV epitopes were also used. Public signatures in TCR beta pointed to CMV infection and matching HLA type.

Study results and limitations: Cumulated frequencies of public TCR beta families served to identify carriers of CMV plus the relevant HLA. It was HLA-C-restricted CMV-specific TCR beta clonotypes that dominated the response ex vivo.

The specimen was cultured CD8+ T cells from PBMCs, collected from culture after CMV antigen stimulation. The clonotype was recovered from a human donor in good health (CMV status not recorded). Some clones in this sample may be carry-over from other donors' samples.

CDR3 residues: CASRSAGHGEDTEAFF. The CDR3 nucleotides read TGTGCCAGCAGATCGGCAGGGCACGGAGAGGACACTGAAGCTTTCTTT. This sequence joins TRBV2 and TRBJ1-1; D possibly corresponds to TRBD1 (5 bases). The length of the CDR3 is 16 residues. Trimming cost V 6 bases and J 3 bases, with 20 bases left between them. The V gene's germline CDR1 is SNHLY and CDR2 FYNNEI. The whole variable domain, remainder taken from reference TRBV2 and TRBJ1-1, is EPEVTQTPSHQVTQMGQEVILRCVPISNHLYFYWYRQILGQKVEFLVSFYNNEISEKSEIFDDQFSVERPDGSNFTLKIRSTKLEDSAMYFCASRSAGHGEDTEAFFGQGTRLTVV.